Included here is one T cell receptor (beta chain) sequence, with context. The source of the sample is a study of cytomegalovirus exposure and HLA in healthy donors. On the study more broadly: Early released data comprised around 80 million unique TCRs from HLA-typed donors.

Trimming pared 0 bases from V and 7 bases from J, leaving 4 bases between. The CDR3 runs to 11 residues. CDR1 and CDR2 from the germline V gene are SGHNT and YYREEE (reference sequence). PCR involved 60 Vbeta and 13 Jbeta primers. Data came from immunoSEQ multiplex PCR; TCRdb stores just in-frame clones and leaves some out. The table records some 160,000 clones, over 60% of them present only once. This chain connects TRBV5-4 to TRBJ2-5; D unresolved. The sequenced material came from PBMCs. This clonotype was obtained from a middle-aged man in good health and CMV-seronegative. The CDR3 nucleotides read TGTGCCAGCAGCTTGGGCGGGACCCAGTACTTC. Translation: CASSLGGTQYF.